These 10 T cell receptor beta chains were all obtained from the same sample, sequenced in a study of T cell responses to AZD1222 COVID-19 vaccine (dated by TCRdb to 2020 to 2022). The library was made by the immunoSEQ multiplex PCR assay. What TCRdb holds here is the immuneACCESS table cut down to in-frame rearrangements. Part of the clones is not present; checked against another copy, under half of the missing clones reflect an unresolved V gene, and the others are unexplained. The sample table shows 120,000 or so clones, and 80% to 90% are seen once. Roughly 10% of the sample comes from the top ten. The meaning of the sample's time point label: baseline before first vaccination. Here the sequenced sample was peripheral blood, taken on day 0 of AZD1222 vaccination. The origin of the receptors is an adult in good health.

The chain uses TRBV5-5 and TRBJ2-1, with 9 positions matching TRBD2. V lost 5 bases and J lost 9; bases outside the gene matches: 12. This CDR3 contains 15 residues. The V gene's germline CDR1 is SGHKS and CDR2 YYEKEE (reference sequence). The CDR3: CASSLAGVIVSEQFF. In nucleotides, the CDR3 is TGTGCCAGCAGTTTAGCGGGAGTTATAGTCAGTGAGCAGTTCTTC.

The V gene is TRBV27, the J gene TRBJ2-3, with 7 nucleotides matching TRBD1. Germline loops: CDR1 MNHEY, CDR2 SMNVEV (reference sequence). The junction had 4 bases not matched to a gene; V was cut back by 5 bases and J by 5 bases. The CDR3 contains 13 residues. CDR3 region: CASSDTGEDTQYF. CDR3 DNA sequence: TGTGCCAGCAGTGATACAGGGGAAGATACGCAGTATTTT.

The chain carries TRBV6-6 and TRBJ2-7; 8 nucleotides agree with TRBD1. The CDR3 loop spans 14 amino acids. Germline V lookup: CDR1 MNHNY, CDR2 SVGAGI (reference sequence). The junction had 8 bases not matched to a gene; V was cut back by 4 bases and J by 6 bases. CDR3 sequence (DNA): TGTGCCAGCAGTTTCCAGGGGGCTCGGGGCGAGCAGTACTTC. Encoded protein: CASSFQGARGEQYF.

V gene TRBV20-1 combines with J gene TRBJ2-1; a weak D match, TRBD2 (6 bases). Deletions cut 3 bases from V and 8 bases from J, with 11 bases between. Germline V CDR1 and CDR2: DFQATT, SNEGSKA (reference sequence). The CDR3 runs 12 residues. The CDR3: CSASLARDEQFF. DNA of the CDR3: TGCAGTGCTAGTCTAGCGAGGGATGAGCAGTTCTTC.

The genes are TRBV5-4 and TRBJ1-1; possible D gene TRBD1, 6 bases. V lost 5 bases, J lost 6 bases, and 14 bases lay in between. Looked up from germline, CDR1 is SGHNT and CDR2 is YYREEE (reference sequence). This CDR3 has 13 amino acids. CDR3 in amino acids: CASRLQGFAEAFF. The CDR3 bases are TGTGCCAGCAGGCTTCAGGGGTTCGCTGAAGCTTTCTTT.

J is TRBJ1-2 and V is TRBV5-1; 7 bases agree with TRBD1. Germline V gene data show CDR1 as SGHRS and CDR2 as YFSETQ. V dropped 4 bases and J dropped 2; count of bases not matched to a gene: 8. There are 15 residues in the CDR3. This CDR3 reads CASSRTTGPNYGYTF. For the CDR3, the DNA is TGCGCCAGCAGCAGAACGACAGGGCCCAACTATGGCTACACCTTC.

V is TRBV19 and J is TRBJ2-7; TRBD1 or TRBD2 may be the D gene (5 bases each). Germline CDR1 is LNHDA and CDR2 is SQIVND (reference sequence). Trimming left V 4 bases short and J 7 bases short, with 20 bases between. The CDR3 covers 15 residues. CDR3 nucleotide sequence: TGTGCCAGTAGTACCTCGCCCGGGGCGGCTCTTGAGCAGTACTTC. It translates to CASSTSPGAALEQYF.

This clone was recorded once. The gene calls are TRBV7-9 and TRBJ1-2; 10 bases agree with TRBD1. This CDR3 comprises 15 residues. The J segment lost 4 bases and the V segment lost 5 bases, leaving 7 bases of the junction unmatched. Germline V gene data show CDR1 as SEHNR and CDR2 as FQNEAQ (reference sequence). The CDR3 bases are TGTGCCAGCAGCCCGGGGACAGGGGTGAGCTATGGCTACACCTTC. This translates into CASSPGTGVSYGYTF. The whole variable domain, remainder taken from reference TRBV7-9 and TRBJ1-2, is DTGVSQNPRHKITKRGQNVTFRCDPISEHNRLYWYRQTLGQGPEFLTYFQNEAQLEKSRLLSDRFSAERPKGSFSTLEIQRTEQGDSAMYLCASSPGTGVSYGYTFGSGTRLTVV.

The genes are TRBV30 and TRBJ1-2; 9 bases line up with TRBD1. With 3 bases clipped from V and 8 bases from J, the junction kept 10 bases outside the gene matches. The CDR3 is 14 residues long. Germline values: CDR1 GTSNPN, CDR2 SVGIG (reference sequence). The CDR3 DNA sequence: TGTGCCTGGAGCAAAAATAACAGGGGGCGCGGCTACACCTTC. Amino acid sequence: CAWSKNNRGRGYTF.

The chain links TRBV5-1 to TRBJ2-3, with 11 bases matching TRBD2. The V and J ends lost 4 bases and 1 base, in that order; junction bases with no gene match: 14. CDR3 size: 19 residues. Germline V gene sequence: CDR1 SGHRS, CDR2 YFSETQ. CDR3 in amino acids: CASSTEGTSGLPRTDTQYF. CDR3 nucleotide sequence: TGCGCCAGCAGCACGGAGGGGACTAGCGGACTACCTCGCACAGATACGCAGTATTTT.